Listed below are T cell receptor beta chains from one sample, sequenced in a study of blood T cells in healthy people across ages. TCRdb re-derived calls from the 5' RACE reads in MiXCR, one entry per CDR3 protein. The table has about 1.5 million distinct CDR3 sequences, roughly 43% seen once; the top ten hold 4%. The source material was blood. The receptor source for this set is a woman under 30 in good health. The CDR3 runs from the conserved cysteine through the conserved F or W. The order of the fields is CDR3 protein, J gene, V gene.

CDR3aa: CASSQAPPDRNTEAFF
j_gene: TRBJ1-1
v_gene: TRBV3-1

CDR3aa: CASSSEGGRRRNEQYF
j_gene: TRBJ2-7
v_gene: TRBV7-2

CDR3aa: CASISGRGEAFF
j_gene: TRBJ1-1
v_gene: TRBV5-1

CDR3aa: CASSPRTGEVFYGYTF
j_gene: TRBJ1-2
v_gene: TRBV7-2

CDR3aa: CASSATVMNTEAFF
j_gene: TRBJ1-1
v_gene: TRBV5-1

CDR3aa: CASRQGAAQPQHF
j_gene: TRBJ1-5
v_gene: TRBV6-2/TRBV6-3

CDR3aa: CASSLARGPLTNEQFF
j_gene: TRBJ2-1
v_gene: TRBV5-1

CDR3aa: CASTQEASGSNEQYF
j_gene: -
v_gene: TRBV28

CDR3aa: CASSPGLVLDIQYF
j_gene: -
v_gene: TRBV27

CDR3aa: CSAEHQNTEAFF
j_gene: TRBJ1-1
v_gene: TRBV20-1

CDR3aa: CASSWGENFYGYTF
j_gene: TRBJ1-2
v_gene: TRBV25-1

CDR3aa: CSASGSPYGYTF
j_gene: TRBJ1-2
v_gene: TRBV20-1

CDR3aa: CASSVPLQPQHF
j_gene: TRBJ1-5
v_gene: TRBV25-1

CDR3aa: CVAGQGNEKLFF
j_gene: TRBJ1-4
v_gene: TRBV28

CDR3aa: CASSLTVSVSYNEQFF
j_gene: TRBJ2-1
v_gene: TRBV6-6

CDR3aa: CSARLDRGLYEQYF
j_gene: TRBJ2-7
v_gene: TRBV20-1

CDR3aa: CASTEGSRAPEQYF
j_gene: TRBJ2-7
v_gene: TRBV2

CDR3aa: CASQTWVTEAFF
j_gene: TRBJ1-1
v_gene: TRBV12-3/TRBV12-4

CDR3aa: CSASRFEAFF
j_gene: TRBJ1-1
v_gene: TRBV20-1

CDR3aa: CASSLEVHTDTQYF
j_gene: TRBJ2-3
v_gene: TRBV7-2